The text below deals with one T cell receptor beta chain. Its antigen remains unidentified. Other nucleotide sequences from this sample produce the same CDR3. This sample was included in a study of shared clonotypes between healthy human individuals. Study results and limitations: Sampling used blood alone; tissue repertoires probably differ.

The ends were cut back, 0 bases at V and 4 bases at J, with 10 bases in the middle. Germline CDR1 is MNHEY and CDR2 is SMNVEV (reference sequence). This CDR3 has 14 residues. Naive CD8 cells lacked CD45RO, underwent positive selection for CCR7 and left out terminally differentiated effector memory CD45RA+ cells. Libraries were prepared by immunoSEQ multiplex PCR; TCRdb keeps only in-frame clonotypes and omits some of them. Seen here are around 1.9 million clones, just under 95% observed once, and the top ten hold about 1.7%. Sequencing was performed on naive CD8+ T cells from PBMCs. The TCR sequence derives from a young man in good health. Some clones in this sample may be carry-over from other donors' samples. This chain links TRBV27 with TRBJ2-7, with D perhaps assigned TRBD1 or TRBD2 (5 bases each). The CDR3: CASSLSGVGYEQYF. CDR3 in DNA: TGTGCCAGCAGTTTATCGGGGGTTGGGTACGAGCAGTACTTC.